The sequence of this T cell receptor (beta chain) was determined in a study of T cells in Graves' hyperthyroidism and ophthalmopathy. Notes on the study in general: Ophthalmopathy and stable hyperthyroidism were separated by a 13 V-J model.

Trimming removed 6 bases at V and 6 bases at J, with 12 bases between. This CDR3 is built from 13 residues. This clonotype was recorded many times. Its matching antigen is unknown. Uncontrolled infections, other autoimmune diseases, pregnancy or lactation led to exclusion of patients. The PBMCs studied were ones that came from about 10 ml fresh peripheral blood. RNA transcripts gave rise to amplified TCR beta CDR3 regions. The TCR CDR3 first-round RT-PCR relied on the HTBI primer set. One entry per CDR3 protein, called by TCRdb with MiXCR from the multiplex PCR reads. In the table there are 640,000 or so distinct CDR3 sequences, about 14% of which are singletons.

This sequence was found in a woman aged 18 to 35 with Graves' ophthalmopathy. The sample was blood. The chain employs TRBV12-3 or TRBV12-4 and TRBJ1-5; tentative D call: TRBD1 (5 bases). In DNA, the CDR3 is TGTGCCAGCAGGGGTGATGGGGGTCAGCCCCAGCATTTT. Residues: CASRGDGGQPQHF.